The following is a T cell receptor beta chain sequence with its context. The source of the sample is a study of cytomegalovirus exposure and HLA in healthy donors. There are 16 residues in the CDR3. Trimming cost V 0 bases and J 1 base, with 9 bases left between them. CDR1 MNHEY and CDR2 SVGAGI come from the germline V gene. The primer mix had 60 Vbeta and 13 Jbeta primers. Original analysis: Approximately 12 million of the roughly 80 million unique TCR beta chains counted in a later analysis were shared. Only in-frame clones appear in the TCRdb table, and some are missing; sequencing was by immunoSEQ multiplex PCR. The DNA was the basis for D and trimming; V, J and clone size are from that table. In the table there are about 94,000 clones, roughly 77% of which are singletons. This donor had no CMV serostatus on record.

The sample taken for sequencing was PBMCs. The source is a human donor in good health. This chain joins TRBV6-5 and TRBJ2-2; the D is unclear. The CDR3: CASSYSGGQNTGELFF. The CDR3 DNA reads TGTGCCAGCAGTTACTCGGGTGGGCAGAACACCGGGGAGCTGTTTTTT.